The source of this T cell receptor (beta chain) is a study of T cell responses to AZD1222 COVID-19 vaccine (dated by TCRdb to about 2021). Study-wide context: AZD1222 recipients given second doses at about 4 weeks or at about 12 weeks were pooled, since spike-specific TCR depth and breadth were not found to differ between the two schedules. Trial participants were enrolled by age into subgroups of 18-55, 56-69 and 70-plus years, and about 150, 27 and 61 TCR-sequenced participants, respectively, were included in these subgroups. A total of more than 230 trial participants underwent TCR sequencing, of whom 200 to 220 had received two doses of AZD1222 and some 25 had received two doses of the MenACWY control vaccine.

In the germline V gene (reference sequence), CDR1 corresponds to LGHDT and CDR2 to YNNKEL. Its CDR3 holds 15 amino acids, cysteine through phenylalanine. Only the CDR3 region is kept as DNA, spanning 45 bases read in frame from base 1. Cut back by 4 bases and 2 bases, the V and J ends lie 11 bases apart. To note about this clone: Its target antigen remains unknown. The sample holds no much larger clone one base away, and base qualities are not on file.

Read against the paper, the sample's time point label means: baseline before first vaccination. Vaccinee samples were obtained from the UK trials COV001 and COV002, which included a single-blind randomized controlled phase 2/3 trial of AZD1222 (ChAdOx1 nCoV-19) in healthy adults. For TCRbeta chain sequencing, PBMC samples were collected from trial participants at day 0 and at day 28 after the second dose. What the research found in general, with its limitations: The whole spike protein was spanned by vaccine-associated CD4 TCRs, and dominant responses were seen in regions 160-218 and 743-854. Conclusions about previously exposed vaccinees are limited because only six or seven AZD1222 recipients were SARS-CoV-2 seropositive at baseline. After two AZD1222 doses, spike-specific TCR breadth and depth were significantly higher than at day 0 and than in MenACWY recipients. The 56-69-year group was small, and its depth increase did not reach significance, likely because of low power. Participants were mostly white British, with more females than males. The authors suggested clonal diversity may have been underestimated. No day 14 peak-response samples were available, so repertoires were characterized only after the peak T cell response. Reportedly, almost half of the unique spike-specific TCRs recognized epitopes lying outside the regions that are mutated in the B.1.351 and B.1.1.7 variants.

The CDR3 regions of human TCRbeta chains were analyzed by immunosequencing. For the original study's pipeline: Repertoire TCRs were matched against a reference library of SARS-CoV-2-specific TCRs generated with the MIRA antigen-specificity platform. Breadth was defined as the fraction of unique TCRs that were SARS-CoV-2-associated, and depth was defined as the fraction of total T cells that were SARS-CoV-2-associated. Using the MIRA data, each spike-specific TCR was assigned both to the spike region to which the TCR was reactive and to a CD4 or CD8 class. Log10-transformed breadth and depth values were compared by one-way ANOVA with Sidak's multiple comparisons tests. TCRdb obtained this table from immuneACCESS and retained in-frame rearrangements with V and J assigned. These tables miss some clones; where compared with another copy, unresolved V genes account for less than half of the shortfall, and the remainder is unexplained. That table supplies the V and J calls and clone size; D and trimming were determined from the DNA. The sample data list roughly 190,000 clones, and over 80% of these were observed just once. Clones ranked in the top ten supply over 1% of the sample.

Sequencing used peripheral blood, obtained on day 0 of AZD1222 vaccination. The sequence derives from an adult in good health. Recombination connected TRBV3-1 (or the pseudogene TRBV3-2) to TRBJ1-4; no confident D gene assignment can be made. The nucleotide sequence is given as TGTGCCAGCAGCCCACTAAGGGTTACTAATGAAAAACTGTTTTTT. Translated, this gives CASSPLRVTNEKLFF.